These 14 T cell receptor beta chains share one sample of origin, sequenced in a study of OX40 agonist ivuxolimab in advanced cancers. Measured with immunoSEQ multiplex PCR; TCRdb has only the in-frame clones, and not every one. The sample contains roughly 32,000 clones, 88% of which appear only once. The source was CD4+ or CD8+ T cells sorted from blood, collected in a trial of the OX40 agonist ivuxolimab. Source of these receptors: an adult with an advanced solid tumor such as melanoma, head and neck, liver or kidney cancer.

This rearrangement joins TRBV5-5 to TRBJ2-7; D is unclear. The V gene lost 0 bases and the J gene lost 1 base, with 8 bases spanning the gap. Germline V CDR1 and CDR2: SGHKS, YYEKEE (reference sequence). The CDR3 has 14 amino acids. As DNA, the CDR3 is TGTGCCAGCAGCTTGGGGGTGGAATCCTACGAGCAGTACTTC. Its translation is CASSLGVESYEQYF.

This clone was found once. This chain connects TRBV6-5 to TRBJ1-2; D may be TRBD1 (5 bases). The ends were cut back, 10 bases at V and 3 bases at J, with 15 bases in the middle. Germline V gene sequence: CDR1 MNHEY, CDR2 SVGAGI. The CDR3 is made up of 13 amino acids. This CDR3 reads CAISPGTDYGYTF. CDR3 in DNA: TGTGCCATCAGCCCTGGGACGGACTATGGCTACACCTTC.

The rearrangement uses TRBV27 and TRBJ1-2; D is undetermined. The CDR3 is made up of 16 amino acids. V was clipped by 1 base and J by 8 bases, with 20 bases between them. Germline-derived CDR1 and CDR2 are MNHEY and SMNVEV (reference sequence). The CDR3 bases are TGTGCCAGCAGTTTATTACCGGTGGTGGGCGACGGGGGCTACACCTTC. It encodes CASSLLPVVGDGGYTF.

This sequence joins TRBV9 and TRBJ1-2; D gene uncertain. This CDR3 region has 12 residues. V was clipped by 5 bases and J by 1 base, with 6 bases between them. The germline CDR1 and CDR2 sequences are SGDLS and YYNGEE. The CDR3 spells CASSGYNYGYTF. The CDR3 DNA reads TGTGCCAGCAGTGGGTATAACTATGGCTACACCTTC.

J is TRBJ2-7 and V is TRBV4-1; 7 bases fit TRBD2. The CDR3 totals 16 residues. V shed 1 base and J 7 bases; nucleotides not matched to a gene: 13. CDR1 MGHRA and CDR2 YSYEKL come from the germline V gene. The CDR3 protein is CASSQGVWGGIWEQYF. Written as DNA, the CDR3 is TGCGCCAGCAGCCAAGGGGTATGGGGAGGGATTTGGGAGCAGTACTTC.

The chain recombines TRBV5-1 with TRBJ1-4, with D possibly TRBD1 on 6 matching bases. The CDR3 spans 13 residues. V was trimmed by 3 bases and J by 8 bases, leaving 11 bases between them. CDR1 is SGHRS, CDR2 YFSETQ, per germline. The CDR3 sequence: CASSYREGEKLFF. The CDR3 DNA reads as TGCGCCAGCAGCTACAGGGAGGGGGAAAAACTGTTTTTT.

The chain recombines TRBV11-2 with TRBJ2-7; D is ambiguous. Germline V gene sequence: CDR1 SGHAT, CDR2 FQNNGV. V dropped 3 bases and J dropped 4 bases, with 16 bases sitting between them. The CDR3 has 15 amino acids. The DNA of the CDR3 is TGTGCCAGCAGCTTCGAAGGCGCCGGACCGTACGAGCAGTACTTC. This sequence encodes CASSFEGAGPYEQYF. Complete variable domain (other parts from reference TRBV11-2 and TRBJ2-7): EAGVAQSPRYKIIEKRQSVAFWCNPISGHATLYWYQQILGQGPKLLIQFQNNGVVDDSQLPKDRFSAERLKGVDSTLKIQPAKLEDSAVYLCASSFEGAGPYEQYFGPGTRLTVT.

With regard to this clone: It may be a read error: a sequence one base away is much more abundant. This rearrangement joins TRBV11-2 to TRBJ2-7; perhaps TRBD2 as D (5 bases). The germline CDR1 and CDR2 sequences are SGHAT and FQNNGV. The germline V and J ends were trimmed by 1 base and 3 bases, with 13 bases remaining between them. CDR3 length: 15 amino acids. The CDR3 DNA is TGTGCCAGCAGCTTAGCTGCGGGTCCAGACTACGAGCAGTACTTC. As protein: CASSLAAGPDYEQYF. The full variable domain, with the rest looked up from reference TRBV11-2 and TRBJ2-7, is EAGVAQSPRYKIIEKRQSVAFWCNPISGHATLYWYQQILGQGPKLLIQFQNNGVVDDSQLPKDRFSAERLKGVDSTLKIQPAKLEDSAVYLCASSLAAGPDYEQYFGPGTRLTVT.

The chain is built from TRBV9 and TRBJ1-6, with a weak D call TRBD1 (6 bases). Germline V gene sequence: CDR1 SGDLS, CDR2 YYNGEE. The CDR3 has 13 residues. Deletions cut 6 bases from V and 9 bases from J, with 13 bases between. The CDR3 DNA is TGTGCCAGCACTGGGGGCAAAGGTTCACCCCTCCACTTT. It yields the protein CASTGGKGSPLHF.

This sequence joins TRBV4-2 and TRBJ1-2; D may be TRBD1 (5 bases). The CDR3 is 14 amino acids. Germline V gives CDR1 LGHNA, CDR2 YNFKEQ. V dropped 2 bases and J dropped 7 bases, with 14 bases sitting between them. The DNA for the CDR3 is TGTGCCAGCAGCCAACGGGACGGGAGCGGTGGCTACACCTTC. As protein: CASSQRDGSGGYTF.

V gene TRBV27 combines with J gene TRBJ2-1, with 12 nucleotides matching TRBD2. V lost 4 bases and J lost 6; bases outside the gene matches: 7. Germline CDR1 MNHEY, CDR2 SMNVEV (reference sequence). CDR3 length: 16 residues. This CDR3 is CASSSLAGGLGNEQFF. The DNA of the CDR3 is TGTGCCAGCAGTTCCCTAGCGGGGGGGCTTGGCAATGAGCAGTTCTTC.

This clone showed up just once. The rearrangement joins TRBV9 to TRBJ2-7, with D hard to call. This CDR3 has 15 residues. V was cut by 3 bases and J by 5 bases, with 18 bases left in between. Germline V CDR1 and CDR2: SGDLS, YYNGEE. CDR3 nucleotide sequence: TGTGCCAGCAGCGCCGAGGCCTCACTATCCCACGAGCAGTACTTC. Its protein product is CASSAEASLSHEQYF.

The chain couples TRBV5-6 to TRBJ1-6; 7 bases line up with TRBD1. CDR1 is SGHDT, CDR2 YYEEEE, per germline. The CDR3 is 16 residues long. The V and J ends lost 4 bases and 8 bases, in that order; junction bases with no gene match: 12. CDR3 amino acids: CASSRIPDRDDSPLHF. The DNA of the CDR3 is TGTGCCAGCAGCCGGATACCAGACAGGGACGATTCACCCCTCCACTTT.

This chain links TRBV28 with TRBJ2-6, with unresolved D. V lost 5 bases to trimming and J lost 0 bases, with 26 bases between them. This CDR3 comprises 21 residues. Germline CDR1 reads MDHEN; CDR2 reads SYDVKM. The CDR3 protein is CASSPQLGGWGWDSGANVLTF. The CDR3 nucleotides read TGTGCCAGCAGTCCCCAGTTGGGCGGTTGGGGTTGGGACTCTGGGGCCAACGTCCTGACTTTC.